The 8 T cell receptor beta chains listed next were all sequenced from one sample in a study of PD-1 blockade in classical Hodgkin lymphoma. Assay used: immunoSEQ multiplex PCR; TCRdb lists only in-frame clones, some missing. The top ten hold 20% of the sample, which has approximately 99,000 clones, approximately 90% seen once. Each and every patient relapsed after autologous stem cell transplantation, and patients got differing brentuximab vedotin exposure. The sample here was peripheral blood mononuclear cells (PBMCs), taken before the second cycle of nivolumab. The source of these receptors is a human donor with classical Hodgkin lymphoma.

The chain couples TRBV18 to TRBJ2-1, with 8 bases fitting TRBD2. The CDR3 totals 15 residues. Losses at the gene ends were 6 bases for V and 0 bases for J; bases not matched to a gene: 4. Germline CDR1 and CDR2: KGHSH and LQKENI. CDR3 sequence (DNA): TGTGCCAGCTCCCTAGCGGGTATCTCCTACAATGAGCAGTTCTTC. As protein: CASSLAGISYNEQFF.

In nucleotides, the CDR3 is TGTGCCAGCAGCAGGACAGGGTTTGAAAAACTGTTTTTT. The encoded protein is CASSRTGFEKLFF. The chain joins TRBV2 to TRBJ1-4; 8 bases map to TRBD1. The length of the CDR3 is 13 residues. From germline, CDR1 is SNHLY and CDR2 FYNNEI. The trim removed 6 bases at V and 7 bases at J, leaving 4 bases unmatched.

The rearrangement uses TRBV27 and TRBJ1-5; no clear D gene. This CDR3 has 13 amino acids. Germline values: CDR1 MNHEY, CDR2 SMNVEV (reference sequence). V dropped 3 bases and J dropped 5 bases, with 8 bases sitting between them. CDR3 protein: CASSFTTDQPQHF. The CDR3 region has the DNA TGTGCCAGCAGTTTCACTACGGATCAGCCCCAGCATTTT.

V usage is TRBV5-1 and J usage is TRBJ2-2; 9 bases agree with TRBD1. V lost 3 bases and J lost 6; bases outside the gene matches: 6. This CDR3 spans 15 amino acids. Germline lookup yields CDR1 SGHRS and CDR2 YFSETQ. This CDR3 is CASSSRDRAAGELFF. The CDR3 region has the DNA TGCGCCAGCAGCTCTAGGGACAGGGCGGCCGGGGAGCTGTTTTTT. The whole variable domain, remainder taken from reference TRBV5-1 and TRBJ2-2, is KAGVTQTPRYLIKTRGQQVTLSCSPISGHRSVSWYQQTPGQGLQFLFEYFSETQRNKGNFPGRFSGRQFSNSRSEMNVSTLELGDSALYLCASSSRDRAAGELFFGEGSRLTVL.

This chain uses TRBV4-3 with TRBJ2-3, with 10 bases fitting TRBD2. V gave up 0 bases and J gave up 5 bases; unmatched junction bases: 17. Germline CDR1 is LGHNA and CDR2 is YSLEER. The CDR3 sequence is 20 residues long. The DNA of the CDR3 is TGCGCCAGCAGCCAAGAAGGGCTAGCGGGAGTCATCAGGGGCCTAGATACGCAGTATTTT. Translating it yields CASSQEGLAGVIRGLDTQYF.

The chain couples TRBV19 to TRBJ2-7; no reliable D call. Trimming took 3 bases from V and 2 from J, leaving 8 bases between them. The CDR3 is 13 residues long. From germline, CDR1 is LNHDA and CDR2 SQIVND (reference sequence). The CDR3 spells CASSMRFPYEQYF. CDR3 bases: TGTGCCAGTAGTATGAGGTTTCCCTACGAGCAGTACTTC.

The rearrangement joins TRBV7-2 to TRBJ2-5; 8 bases map to TRBD1. V shed 3 bases, J shed 4 bases, and the junction held 13 bases outside the gene matches. Germline V lookup: CDR1 SGHTA, CDR2 FQGNSA. The CDR3 has 17 amino acids. DNA for the CDR3: TGTGCCAGCAGCTTTCGCACACTCCGGGACAGGAGAGAGACCCAGTACTTC. It translates to CASSFRTLRDRRETQYF.

The rearrangement links TRBV11-2 to TRBJ2-3; D is ambiguous. The germline V gene encodes CDR1 SGHAT and CDR2 FQNNGV. The CDR3 consists of 17 residues. V lost 5 bases and J lost 0, with 18 bases in between. For the CDR3, the DNA is TGTGCCAGCAGCGGACGGGCCCTGGCGGCTAGCACAGATACGCAGTATTTT. This translates into CASSGRALAASTDTQYF.